This TCR beta chain stems from a study of cytomegalovirus exposure and HLA in healthy donors (dated by TCRdb to about 2017). For the study in its entirety: According to an earlier analysis of 450 to 650 of the donors, 200 million or so T cells yielded 100 million or so unique TCR beta sequences and less than 300 Gb of sequence data. About 280 gigabases of sequencing data and tens of millions of unique TCR sequences were included in an early release covering roughly 600 HLA-typed donors. Four or five DR-DQ haplotypes were treated as single units for association and clustering because of strong linkage in the cohort. HLA typing covered class I and class II loci at four-digit resolution. All discovery cohort repertoires had been generated using a single sequencing platform. On average, approximately 250,000 unique TCR beta nucleotide sequences were sequenced per donor among 398 genotyped donors of the cohort, with roughly 18% of those sequences being non-productive. An earlier analysis of some 600 of the donors applied high-throughput TCR beta sequencing to assess whether each TCR beta V gene segment acted as functional or pseudogenic. A later analysis re-examined previously published TCR beta repertoires from 610 or so donors and added high-resolution HLA genotyping to investigate patterns of TCR occurrence. Donor age, sex, ethnicity and CMV serostatus were compiled alongside the repertoire data. Of the roughly 410 genotyped donors, 65% to 90% were placed in the genetic ancestry cluster associated with self-reported Caucasian donors. Genome-wide SNP genotypes for about three fifths of the 666 donors were used in a later genetic analysis, which treated that subset as a discovery cohort. Besides the first cohort of 666 subjects, a separate validation cohort made up of 120 different subjects was used. The study combined high-throughput TCR immunosequencing, statistical association of individual TCRs with disease status, and machine learning to predict cytomegalovirus infection status. The study aimed to test whether cataloging public T cell receptors could reveal signatures of past pathogen exposure. Typing coverage differed by locus: A, B, C, DRB1 and DQB1 were typed in roughly 620-630 donors, DQA1 in roughly 510, DPA1 in 600 to 610, and DPB1 in approximately 450. Using immunosequencing, the study profiled T cell repertoires from 500 to 800 subjects and related those repertoires to cytomegalovirus serostatus. Rather than using new phenotypic data, the later analysis identified candidate immune exposures from TCR beta sequences and from how often those sequences occurred across donors.

V is shortened by 3 bases, J by 4 bases, and the region joining them spans 16 bases. The germline V gene encodes CDR1 MDHEN and CDR2 SYDVKM. From the cysteine through the phenylalanine, the CDR3 covers 15 amino acids. Of all the DNA, just the CDR3 is kept, 45 bases in frame from base 1. The cohort consisted of 650 to 850 healthy bone marrow donors. At the time of sampling, all cohort members were nominally healthy, though unrecorded immune exposures were likely present. The donor was CMV seronegative and was included in the group of around 320 seronegative cohort members. Every donor gave a peripheral blood sample, and the peripheral blood mononuclear cells from that sample were used for TCR beta sequencing. The Qiagen DNeasy Blood Extraction Kit was used to extract genomic DNA from the blood cell samples. Results and caveats for the whole study, not just this receptor: Over 15 rarely observed V segments, including chromosome 9 orphons, were excluded from the earlier analysis of almost 600 of the donors because counts were too low. A few of the identified cytomegalovirus-associated TCR beta chains were confirmed in vitro to be specific for cytomegalovirus antigens. A later analysis reported that several top co-occurrence clusters appeared linked to parvovirus B19, influenza, CMV and Epstein-Barr virus. An association between a missense DCLRE1C variant and V-gene and J-gene trimming of TCR beta chains was found in a later genetic analysis and replicated in an independent cohort. A later analysis found that HLA-associated TCR beta chains were more clonally expanded and had lower generation probabilities than equally common non-associated chains. According to a later analysis, most CMV-associated TCR beta chains appeared to be HLA-restricted, and the HLA associations seemed to be driven largely by CMV exposure. In a later genetic analysis, fewer N-insertions in productive TCRs were reported among donors in an Asian-associated ancestry cluster than the roughly 700-donor mean. A further reported finding was that TCR beta sequences accurately predicted the HLA-A and HLA-B alleles for most subjects in the first cohort. The authors suggested that the approach could potentially be extended to other disease states and immunological phenotypes. For the cohort, immune exposure information was limited to CMV serostatus. In an earlier analysis of more than 450 of the donors, most TCR beta V segments were observed in productive rearrangements about 90% or about 30% of the time, broadly matching IMGT annotations. Specific HLA alleles were associated with some 15,000 TCR beta sequences at a false discovery rate of 0.05 in a later analysis. Some IMGT-functional V segments, including TRBV6-2 and TRBV6-3, could not be told apart with the 87-base-pair reads, so those segments were excluded. Presence/absence analyses assumed roughly uniform sequencing depth across donors, an assumption that may not hold. When HLA alleles, especially DR and DQ, strongly co-occurred, TCR associations were difficult to assign to individual alleles. Cytomegalovirus status was reported to be diagnosed by the classifier with high specificity and sensitivity in both the original and validation cohorts. In the study, roughly 160 TCR beta chains were listed as associated with cytomegalovirus. A cluster of highly shared sequence variants was judged likely to be a technical artifact of the sequencing pipeline. Because HLA typing was unavailable for some donors at each locus, only the typed subset was used in association tests. According to a later analysis, TCR association rates differed among HLA loci, with DRB1 alleles showing the most associated TCRs and HLA-C alleles showing the fewest. In this cohort, only TCR beta chains were sequenced, and detectable features were limited by the absence of alpha or paired-chain data. Most TCR sequences were observed very rarely across donors, whereas some public TCRs were present in many individuals. Correlated functional status among segregating V segments might reflect linkage disequilibrium, but an unknown experimental factor could not be ruled out.

Library prep was done by the immunoSEQ multiplex PCR assay. A mixture of 60 forward primers for TCR Vbeta segments and 13 reverse primers for TCR Jbeta segments was used in the multiplex PCR. Amplification of the CDR3 region of rearranged TCR beta genes was performed with a multiplex PCR assay on genomic DNA. The amplified TCR beta libraries were sequenced on the Illumina HiSeq System as 87-base-pair reads. Per the authors' processing: A later analysis tallied some 79 million unique TCR beta chains across the 666 repertoires, and 10 million to 11 million of those chains were shared by two or more donors. Raw reads were error-corrected and collapsed into unique sequences with a nearest-neighbor algorithm that merged closely related sequences to remove PCR and sequencing errors. CDR3 sequences were aligned to IMGT reference sequences to assign V, D and J gene segments. For a sequence to be retained, a match of at least six nucleotides was required to both a V gene segment and a J gene segment. A rearrangement counted as productive if the CDR3 had no stop codons and remained in frame with V and J, and every other rearrangement counted as non-productive. Following IMGT convention, CDR3 was defined as the stretch from the second conserved V-encoded cysteine to the conserved J-encoded phenylalanine. The earlier analysis of around 640 of the donors excluded sequences that lacked an unambiguous match to a single V gene segment. An earlier analysis of fewer than 750 of the donors classified V segments as functional when productive rearrangements were above 56.7% and as segregating when the standard deviation between donors was above 5%. A statistical classification framework was built for diagnosing cytomegalovirus status from the catalog of TCR beta chain sequences. A later analysis assigned V and J genes by comparing TCR nucleotide sequences with IMGT/GENE-DB human TR gene sequences. In a later analysis, CDR3 sequences and most-parsimonious VDJ recombination scenarios were assigned using the TCRdist pipeline. In a later analysis, every TCR beta chain was defined by the combination of its CDR3 amino acid sequence and its V-gene family, and reads without a unique V-gene family were dropped. In a later analysis, 450 to 600 highly shared, low-generation-probability nucleotide sequences were removed to address suspected cross-contamination and a sequencing artifact. For each public chain, a later analysis derived a clonal expansion index from normalized ranks of inferred template counts within each repertoire. A later analysis computed generation probabilities with a VDJ recombination model fitted to out-of-frame rearrangements, and checked the results against IGoR. In a later analysis, hypergeometric tests were used to score TCR-TCR, TCR-HLA and TCR-CMV co-occurrence, with a repertoire-size bias correction applied to TCR pairs. A later analysis estimated false discovery rates by permuting HLA or CMV assignments 20 times. A later analysis grouped co-occurring TCRs with DBSCAN, adding TCRdist sequence similarity when clustering within HLA-allele-positive subsets. Repertoires with fewer than 30,000 or more than 120,000 public chains were left out of co-occurrence clustering, as were about five repertoires with anomalous nucleotide sharing. This is the immuneACCESS table as TCRdb keeps it, with only in-frame sequences that have V and J called. A part of the clones is gone; compared with another copy, unresolved V genes explain less than half, and the rest is unexplained. V and J calls and clone size come straight from that table; D and trimming were deduced from the DNA. The sample contains approximately 140,000 clones, around three quarters of them found a single time. Under 2.5% of the sample rests with the top ten.

Concerning this clone itself: What antigen it recognizes has not been identified. No much larger clonotype is one base removed from it; base qualities were not supplied.

Sequencing used PBMCs. This TCR derives from a man in his thirties or forties in good health and CMV-seronegative. The rearranged chain carries TRBV28 and TRBJ2-7, with TRBD1 as a weak D call on 5 bases. The DNA sequence is given as TGTGCCAGCAGTTTGGTAGGGGTTAGTCATTACGAGCAGTACTTC. Its protein is CASSLVGVSHYEQYF.